Listed below are T cell receptor beta chains from one sample, sequenced in a study of control samples from healthy donors and cancer patients. Clones were read by immunoSEQ multiplex PCR, and TCRdb kept only the in-frame ones, dropping some. The sample includes tens of thousands of clones, under 90% seen only once; the top ten take approximately 9.4%. Sequencing was performed on PBMCs. The origin of the receptors is a woman aged 45-65 years with colorectal cancer. Each CDR3 is given with its conserved first and last residue. Fields, in order: D gene, V gene, J gene, clone size, CDR3 protein, CDR3 DNA. The D gene is left open where the match is weak. Rows give clone size only sometimes, using once, few, many, or a class for an expanded clone.

D: -
V: TRBV15
J: TRBJ1-6
size: once
CDR3: CATRQADNSPLHF
DNA: TGTGCCACCAGGCAGGCGGATAATTCACCCCTCCACTTT

D: -
V: TRBV6-6
J: TRBJ2-6
size: -
CDR3: CASRRSAGNSGANVLTF
DNA: TGTGCCAGCAGGCGATCGGCAGGGAACTCTGGGGCCAACGTCCTGACTTTC

D: -
V: TRBV7-8
J: TRBJ1-6
size: -
CDR3: CASSLIHIHNSPLHF
DNA: TGTGCCAGCAGCTTAATACATATCCATAATTCACCCCTCCACTTT

D: TRBD2
V: TRBV30
J: TRBJ2-3
size: -
CDR3: CAWKGRRGGLDTQYF
DNA: TGTGCCTGGAAAGGGCGGCGGGGGGGCTTGGATACGCAGTATTTT

D: -
V: TRBV3-1/TRBV3-2
J: TRBJ1-1
size: -
CDR3: CASSARGRGNTEAFF
DNA: TGTGCCAGCAGCGCCCGGGGGCGCGGAAACACTGAAGCTTTCTTT

D: -
V: TRBV12-2
J: TRBJ2-3
size: -
CDR3: CASRERRAGTSGTDTQYF
DNA: TGTGCAAGTCGCGAACGTAGGGCCGGGACTAGCGGCACAGATACGCAGTATTTT

D: -
V: TRBV5-1
J: TRBJ2-1
size: few
CDR3: CASSLAGGAYNEQFF
DNA: TGCGCCAGCAGCTTGGCAGGGGGGGCTTACAATGAGCAGTTCTTC

D: TRBD1
V: TRBV29-1
J: TRBJ1-3
size: once
CDR3: CSVRQGPNTIYF
DNA: TGCAGCGTCAGACAGGGCCCAAACACCATATATTTT

D: -
V: TRBV5-1
J: TRBJ2-3
size: -
CDR3: CASSLFGGDSTDTQYF
DNA: TGCGCCAGCAGCTTGTTCGGGGGCGATAGCACAGATACGCAGTATTTT

D: TRBD1
V: TRBV10-3
J: TRBJ1-2
size: -
CDR3: CAIRRAGGNYGYTF
DNA: TGTGCCATCAGACGAGCAGGGGGCAACTATGGCTACACCTTC

D: TRBD1
V: TRBV6-4
J: TRBJ1-1
size: -
CDR3: CASSLGTGNTEAFF
DNA: TGTGCCAGCAGCTTGGGGACAGGAAACACTGAAGCTTTCTTT

D: -
V: TRBV9
J: TRBJ2-1
size: few
CDR3: CASSARDGWVDEQFF
DNA: TGTGCCAGCAGCGCCCGGGACGGTTGGGTCGATGAGCAGTTCTTC

D: -
V: TRBV6-5
J: TRBJ1-1
size: -
CDR3: CASSLQRNTEAFF
DNA: TGTGCCAGCAGCCTACAGCGGAACACTGAAGCTTTCTTT

D: -
V: TRBV20-1
J: TRBJ2-3
size: -
CDR3: CSASLSPDTQYF
DNA: TGCAGTGCTAGTCTGTCCCCAGATACGCAGTATTTT

D: TRBD2
V: TRBV5-1
J: TRBJ2-2
size: -
CDR3: CASRLGGENTGELFF
DNA: TGCGCCAGCAGATTGGGAGGGGAGAACACCGGGGAGCTGTTTTTT

D: -
V: TRBV11-3
J: TRBJ2-3
size: -
CDR3: CASSIGQTDTQYF
DNA: TGTGCCAGCAGCATCGGACAGACAGATACGCAGTATTTT

D: TRBD1
V: TRBV7-3
J: TRBJ2-3
size: -
CDR3: CASSLSGQNTDTQYF
DNA: TGTGCCAGCAGCTTATCGGGACAGAACACAGATACGCAGTATTTT

D: -
V: TRBV29-1
J: TRBJ2-2
size: -
CDR3: CSVEQQGMDTGELFF
DNA: TGCAGCGTCGAACAACAGGGAATGGACACCGGGGAGCTGTTTTTT

D: TRBD1
V: TRBV9
J: TRBJ1-4
size: -
CDR3: CASSVGDRGSEKLFF
DNA: TGTGCCAGCAGCGTAGGTGACAGGGGGTCGGAAAAACTGTTTTTT

D: -
V: TRBV5-4
J: TRBJ2-5
size: -
CDR3: CASSFNVQETQYF
DNA: TGTGCCAGCAGCTTTAATGTCCAGGAGACCCAGTACTTC

D: TRBD1
V: TRBV30
J: TRBJ1-6
size: once
CDR3: CAWETGTGANSPLHF
DNA: TGTGCCTGGGAAACCGGGACAGGGGCTAATTCACCCCTCCACTTT

D: TRBD1
V: TRBV28
J: TRBJ1-4
size: -
CDR3: CASSWGQGSEKLFF
DNA: TGTGCCAGCAGTTGGGGACAGGGCAGTGAAAAACTGTTTTTT

D: -
V: TRBV24-1
J: TRBJ2-3
size: -
CDR3: CATSDTQDATDTQYF
DNA: TGTGCCACCAGTGACACGCAGGATGCCACAGATACGCAGTATTTT

D: -
V: TRBV19
J: TRBJ1-1
size: -
CDR3: CASSLYLAGDDTEAFF
DNA: TGTGCCAGTAGTCTATATTTGGCAGGGGACGACACTGAAGCTTTCTTT

D: TRBD2
V: TRBV7-8
J: TRBJ2-1
size: -
CDR3: CASSLELAGGNEQFF
DNA: TGTGCCAGCAGCTTGGAACTAGCGGGGGGTAATGAGCAGTTCTTC

D: TRBD2
V: TRBV5-1
J: TRBJ2-2
size: -
CDR3: CASIAGTSGGPRSTGELFF
DNA: TGCGCCAGCATTGCCGGGACTAGCGGGGGGCCCCGATCGACCGGGGAGCTGTTTTTT

D: TRBD1
V: TRBV30
J: TRBJ1-2
size: -
CDR3: CALDRTSDLGGYTF
DNA: TGTGCCTTGGACAGGACATCAGACTTGGGAGGCTACACCTTC

D: TRBD2
V: TRBV18
J: TRBJ2-3
size: -
CDR3: CASSATSGGDDTQYF
DNA: TGTGCCAGCTCAGCGACTAGCGGGGGGGACGATACGCAGTATTTT

D: TRBD1
V: TRBV27
J: TRBJ2-1
size: -
CDR3: CASSPQGAGKYNEQFF
DNA: TGTGCCAGCAGCCCCCAGGGGGCAGGGAAATACAATGAGCAGTTCTTC

D: -
V: TRBV6-5
J: TRBJ1-2
size: -
CDR3: CASSYSPGATYGYTF
DNA: TGTGCCAGCAGTTACTCGCCAGGGGCGACCTATGGCTACACCTTC

D: -
V: TRBV5-6
J: TRBJ2-1
size: -
CDR3: CASSLLGQSFRSYNEQFF
DNA: TGTGCCAGCAGCTTGCTAGGACAGTCCTTCCGCTCCTACAATGAGCAGTTCTTC

D: -
V: TRBV2
J: TRBJ1-5
size: -
CDR3: CASSEQTDSNQPQHF
DNA: TGTGCCAGCAGTGAACAAACAGATAGCAATCAGCCCCAGCATTTT

D: -
V: TRBV7-2
J: TRBJ1-5
size: -
CDR3: CASSLVGGNQPQHF
DNA: TGTGCCAGCAGCTTAGTTGGGGGCAATCAGCCCCAGCATTTT

D: -
V: TRBV19
J: TRBJ1-2
size: -
CDR3: CASSPVGDAYGYTF
DNA: TGTGCCAGTAGTCCCGTGGGGGATGCCTATGGCTACACCTTC

D: TRBD2
V: TRBV6-6
J: TRBJ2-3
size: -
CDR3: CASSPRGGGVTDTQYF
DNA: TGTGCCAGCAGCCCAAGGGGCGGGGGGGTTACAGATACGCAGTATTTT

D: TRBD1
V: TRBV12-3/TRBV12-4
J: TRBJ2-1
size: -
CDR3: CASGDRGYNEQFF
DNA: TGTGCCAGCGGGGACAGGGGCTACAATGAGCAGTTCTTC

D: TRBD1
V: TRBV4-3
J: TRBJ1-4
size: -
CDR3: CASSQDYGQGDNEKLFF
DNA: TGCGCCAGCAGCCAAGACTACGGACAGGGCGATAATGAAAAACTGTTTTTT

D: -
V: TRBV5-1
J: TRBJ1-3
size: -
CDR3: CASSLIGGGASGNTIYF
DNA: TGCGCCAGCAGCTTAATCGGTGGGGGGGCGTCTGGAAACACCATATATTTT

D: -
V: TRBV10-1
J: TRBJ1-1
size: -
CDR3: CASSRDRKEAFF
DNA: TGCGCCAGCAGTAGGGACCGAAAGGAAGCTTTCTTT

D: TRBD1
V: TRBV6-2/TRBV6-3
J: TRBJ1-1
size: -
CDR3: CASSYPRGGRGTEAFF
DNA: TGTGCCAGCAGTTACCCCAGGGGGGGCAGGGGCACTGAAGCTTTCTTT

D: -
V: TRBV6-5
J: TRBJ1-5
size: -
CDR3: CASRIPGAQRQPQHF
DNA: TGTGCCAGCAGGATCCCGGGGGCGCAACGGCAGCCCCAGCATTTT

D: TRBD1
V: TRBV7-2
J: TRBJ1-5
size: -
CDR3: CASSSGQANQPQHF
DNA: TGTGCCAGCAGCTCAGGACAGGCCAATCAGCCCCAGCATTTT

D: -
V: TRBV28
J: TRBJ2-5
size: -
CDR3: CASTLGPARETQYF
DNA: TGTGCCAGCACCCTCGGACCTGCGAGAGAGACCCAGTACTTC

D: -
V: TRBV3-1/TRBV3-2
J: TRBJ1-6
size: -
CDR3: CASSQVLGGGSSPLHF
DNA: TGTGCCAGCAGCCAAGTACTCGGCGGGGGGAGTTCACCCCTCCACTTT